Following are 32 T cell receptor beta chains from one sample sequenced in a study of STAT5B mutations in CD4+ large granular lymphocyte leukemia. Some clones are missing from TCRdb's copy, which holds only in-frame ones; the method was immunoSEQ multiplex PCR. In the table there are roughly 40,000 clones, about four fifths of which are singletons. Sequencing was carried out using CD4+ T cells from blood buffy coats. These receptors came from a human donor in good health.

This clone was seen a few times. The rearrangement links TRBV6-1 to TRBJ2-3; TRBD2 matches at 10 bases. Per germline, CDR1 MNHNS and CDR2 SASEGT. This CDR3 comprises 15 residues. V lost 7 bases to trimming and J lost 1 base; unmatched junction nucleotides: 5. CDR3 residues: CASMLAGDRTDTQYF. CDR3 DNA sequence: TGTGCCAGCATGCTAGCGGGAGATCGCACAGATACGCAGTATTTT.

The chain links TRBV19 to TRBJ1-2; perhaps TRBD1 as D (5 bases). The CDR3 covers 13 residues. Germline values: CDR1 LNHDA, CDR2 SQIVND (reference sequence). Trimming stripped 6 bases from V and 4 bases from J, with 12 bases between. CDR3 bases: TGTGCCAGTAGCTGGGACGGCACCTATGGCTACACCTTC. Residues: CASSWDGTYGYTF.

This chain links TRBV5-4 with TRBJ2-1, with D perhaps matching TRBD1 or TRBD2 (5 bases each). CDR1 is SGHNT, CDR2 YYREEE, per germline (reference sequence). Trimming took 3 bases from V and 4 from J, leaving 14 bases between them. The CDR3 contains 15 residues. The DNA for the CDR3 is TGTGCCAGCAGCTCCCGTCGGGACCAATACAATGAGCAGTTCTTC. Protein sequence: CASSSRRDQYNEQFF.

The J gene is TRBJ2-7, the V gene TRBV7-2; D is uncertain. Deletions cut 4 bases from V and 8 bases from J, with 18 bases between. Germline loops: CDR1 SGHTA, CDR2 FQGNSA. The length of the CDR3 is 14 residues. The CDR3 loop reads CASSSAWTARQQYF. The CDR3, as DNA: TGTGCCAGCAGCTCCGCCTGGACGGCCCGACAGCAGTACTTC.

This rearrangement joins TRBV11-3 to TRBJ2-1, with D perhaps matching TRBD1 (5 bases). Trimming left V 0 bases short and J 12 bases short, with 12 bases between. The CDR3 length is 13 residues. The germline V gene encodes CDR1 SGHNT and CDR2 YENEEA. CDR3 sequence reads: CASSLDRRAMQFF. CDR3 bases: TGTGCCAGCAGCTTAGATCGCAGGGCCATGCAGTTCTTC.

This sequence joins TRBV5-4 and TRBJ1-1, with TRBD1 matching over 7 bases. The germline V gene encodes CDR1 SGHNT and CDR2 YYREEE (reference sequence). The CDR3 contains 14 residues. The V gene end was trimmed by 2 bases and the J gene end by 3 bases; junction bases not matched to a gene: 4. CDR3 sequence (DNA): TGTGCCAGCAGCTTAGGACAGGCCTACACTGAAGCTTTCTTT. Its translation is CASSLGQAYTEAFF.

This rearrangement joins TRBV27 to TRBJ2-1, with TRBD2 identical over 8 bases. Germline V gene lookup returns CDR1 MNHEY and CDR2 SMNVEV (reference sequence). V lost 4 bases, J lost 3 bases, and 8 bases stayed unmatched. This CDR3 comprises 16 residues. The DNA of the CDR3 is TGTGCCAGCAGTTCCACCCCGGGAGGGTTCTACAATGAGCAGTTCTTC. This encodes CASSSTPGGFYNEQFF.

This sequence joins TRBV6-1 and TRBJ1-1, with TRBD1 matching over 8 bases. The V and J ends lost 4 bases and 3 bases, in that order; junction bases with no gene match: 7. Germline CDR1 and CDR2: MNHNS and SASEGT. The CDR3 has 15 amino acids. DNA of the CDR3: TGTGCCAGCAGTGTGGGGACAGGATTGGACACTGAAGCTTTCTTT. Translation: CASSVGTGLDTEAFF.

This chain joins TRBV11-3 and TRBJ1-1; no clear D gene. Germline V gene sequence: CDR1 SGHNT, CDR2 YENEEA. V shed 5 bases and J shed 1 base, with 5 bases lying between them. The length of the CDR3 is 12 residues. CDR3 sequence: CASSKENTEAFF. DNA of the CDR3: TGTGCCAGCAGCAAAGAGAACACTGAAGCTTTCTTT.

The DNA of the CDR3 is TGTGCCAGCTCACCACCCGGGAAGCAGGACAATGAGCAGTTCTTC. It encodes CASSPPGKQDNEQFF. This sequence joins TRBV18 and TRBJ2-1, with D possibly being TRBD2 (5 bases). The CDR3 is made up of 15 amino acids. Per the germline V gene, CDR1 is KGHSH and CDR2 is LQKENI. Trimming stripped 0 bases from V and 5 bases from J, with 11 bases between.

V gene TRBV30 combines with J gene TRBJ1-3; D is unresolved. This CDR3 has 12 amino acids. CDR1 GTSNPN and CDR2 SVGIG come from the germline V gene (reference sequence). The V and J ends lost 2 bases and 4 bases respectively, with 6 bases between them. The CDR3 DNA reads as TGTGCCTGGAGTCTCGCAGGAAACACCATATATTTT. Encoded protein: CAWSLAGNTIYF.

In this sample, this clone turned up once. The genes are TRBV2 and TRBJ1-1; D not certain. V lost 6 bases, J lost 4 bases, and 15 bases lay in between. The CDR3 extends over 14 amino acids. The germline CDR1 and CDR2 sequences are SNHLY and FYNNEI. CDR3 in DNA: TGTGCCAGCAGGGACCCCCGCGACTTCACTGAAGCTTTCTTT. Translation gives CASRDPRDFTEAFF.

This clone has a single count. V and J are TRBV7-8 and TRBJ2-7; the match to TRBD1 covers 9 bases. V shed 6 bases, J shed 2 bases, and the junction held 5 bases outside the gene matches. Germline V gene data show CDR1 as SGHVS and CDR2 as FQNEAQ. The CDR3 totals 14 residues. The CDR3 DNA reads TGTGCCAGCAGTCACCGGACAGGGGCCTACGAGCAGTACTTC. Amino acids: CASSHRTGAYEQYF.

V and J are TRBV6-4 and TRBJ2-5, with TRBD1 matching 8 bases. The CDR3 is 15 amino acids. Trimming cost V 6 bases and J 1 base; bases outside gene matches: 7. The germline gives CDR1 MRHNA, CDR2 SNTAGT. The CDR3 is CASRGTGVIQETQYF. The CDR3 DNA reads TGTGCCAGCAGGGGGACAGGAGTCATCCAAGAGACCCAGTACTTC.

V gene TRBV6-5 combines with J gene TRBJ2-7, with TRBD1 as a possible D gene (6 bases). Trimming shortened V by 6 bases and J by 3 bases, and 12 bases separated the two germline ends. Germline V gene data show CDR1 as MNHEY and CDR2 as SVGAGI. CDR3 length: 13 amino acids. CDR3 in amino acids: CASRRDINYEQYF. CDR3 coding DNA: TGTGCCAGCAGAAGGGACATAAACTACGAGCAGTACTTC.

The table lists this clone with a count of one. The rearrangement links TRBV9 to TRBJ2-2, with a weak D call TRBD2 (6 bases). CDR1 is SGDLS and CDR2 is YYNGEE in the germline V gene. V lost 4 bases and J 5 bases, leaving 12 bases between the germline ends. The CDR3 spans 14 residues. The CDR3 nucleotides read TGTGCCAGCAGCATGGACTATTATACCGGGGAGCTGTTTTTT. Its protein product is CASSMDYYTGELFF.

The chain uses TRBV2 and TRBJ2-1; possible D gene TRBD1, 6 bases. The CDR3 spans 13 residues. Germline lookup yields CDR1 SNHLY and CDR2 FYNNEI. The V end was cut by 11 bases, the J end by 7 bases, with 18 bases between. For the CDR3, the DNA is TGTGCCGGCTCTAGGGGGATAGAAAATGAGCAGTTCTTC. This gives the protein CAGSRGIENEQFF.

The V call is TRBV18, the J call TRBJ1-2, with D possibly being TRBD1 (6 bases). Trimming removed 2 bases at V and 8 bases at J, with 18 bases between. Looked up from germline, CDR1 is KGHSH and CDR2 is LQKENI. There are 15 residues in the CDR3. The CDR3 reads CASSPNREKMVGYTF. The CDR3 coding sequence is TGTGCCAGCTCACCAAACAGGGAGAAGATGGTAGGCTACACCTTC.

CDR3 in amino acids: CASRPSGGGGQPQHF. Here the CDR3 DNA reads TGTGCCAGCCGTCCATCAGGCGGGGGGGGTCAGCCCCAGCATTTT. J is TRBJ1-5 and V is TRBV6-6; tentatively, D is TRBD1 (5 bases). The V gene's germline CDR1 is MNHNY and CDR2 SVGAGI (reference sequence). Deletions cut 8 bases from V and 6 bases from J, with 20 bases between. There are 15 residues in the CDR3.

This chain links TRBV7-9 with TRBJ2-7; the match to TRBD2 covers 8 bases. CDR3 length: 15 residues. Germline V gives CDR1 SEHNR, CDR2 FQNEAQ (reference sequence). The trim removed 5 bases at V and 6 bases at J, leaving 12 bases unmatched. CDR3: CASSGPGGSVGEQYF. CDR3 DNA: TGTGCCAGCAGCGGGCCGGGGGGGTCCGTCGGCGAGCAGTACTTC.

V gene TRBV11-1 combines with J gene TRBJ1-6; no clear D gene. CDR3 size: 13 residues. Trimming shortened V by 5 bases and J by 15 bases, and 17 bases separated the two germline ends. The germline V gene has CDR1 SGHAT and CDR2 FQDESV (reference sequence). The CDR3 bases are TGTGCCAGCAGCCGAGAACGGCAAAGGCTCCTCCACTTT. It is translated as CASSRERQRLLHF.

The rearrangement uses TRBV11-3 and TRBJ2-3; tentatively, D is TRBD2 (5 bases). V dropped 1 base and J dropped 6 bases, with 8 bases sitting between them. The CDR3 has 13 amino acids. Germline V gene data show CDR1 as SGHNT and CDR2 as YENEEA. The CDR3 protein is CASSLAERDTQYF. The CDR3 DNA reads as TGTGCCAGCAGCTTAGCGGAGCGGGATACGCAGTATTTT.

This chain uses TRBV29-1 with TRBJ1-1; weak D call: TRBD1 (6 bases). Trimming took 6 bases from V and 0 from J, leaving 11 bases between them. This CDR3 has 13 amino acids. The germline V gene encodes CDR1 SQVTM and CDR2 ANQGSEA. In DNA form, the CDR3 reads TGCAGCGTCGGGGACAACTTGAACACTGAAGCTTTCTTT. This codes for CSVGDNLNTEAFF.

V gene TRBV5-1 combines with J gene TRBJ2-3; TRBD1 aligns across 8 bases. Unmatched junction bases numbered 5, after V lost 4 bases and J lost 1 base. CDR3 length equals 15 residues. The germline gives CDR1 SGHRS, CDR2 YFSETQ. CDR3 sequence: CASSVDRGGTDTQYF. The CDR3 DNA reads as TGCGCCAGCAGCGTCGACAGGGGCGGCACAGATACGCAGTATTTT.

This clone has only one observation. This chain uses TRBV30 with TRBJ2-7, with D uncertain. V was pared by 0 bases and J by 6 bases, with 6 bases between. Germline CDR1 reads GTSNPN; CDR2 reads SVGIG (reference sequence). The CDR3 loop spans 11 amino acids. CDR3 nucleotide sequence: TGTGCCTGGAGTGTACAAAGCGAGCAGTACTTC. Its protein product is CAWSVQSEQYF.

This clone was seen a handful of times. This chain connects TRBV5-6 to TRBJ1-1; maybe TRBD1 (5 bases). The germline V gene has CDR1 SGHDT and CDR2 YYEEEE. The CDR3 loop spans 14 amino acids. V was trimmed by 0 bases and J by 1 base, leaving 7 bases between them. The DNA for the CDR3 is TGTGCCAGCAGCTTGGGACAGAAGAACACTGAAGCTTTCTTT. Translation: CASSLGQKNTEAFF.

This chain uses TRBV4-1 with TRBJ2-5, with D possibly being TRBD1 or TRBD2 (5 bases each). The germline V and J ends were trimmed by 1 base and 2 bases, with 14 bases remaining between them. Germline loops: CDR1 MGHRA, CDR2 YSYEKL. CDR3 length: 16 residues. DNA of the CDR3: TGCGCCAGCAGCCAAGGGGCCGGGGCTGTGCAAGAGACCCAGTACTTC. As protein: CASSQGAGAVQETQYF.

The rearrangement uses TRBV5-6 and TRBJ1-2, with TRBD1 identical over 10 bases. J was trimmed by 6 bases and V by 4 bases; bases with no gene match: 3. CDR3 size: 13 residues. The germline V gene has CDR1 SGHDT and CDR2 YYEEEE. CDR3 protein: CASSRDRGDGYTF. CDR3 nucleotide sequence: TGTGCCAGCAGCCGGGACAGGGGCGATGGCTACACCTTC.

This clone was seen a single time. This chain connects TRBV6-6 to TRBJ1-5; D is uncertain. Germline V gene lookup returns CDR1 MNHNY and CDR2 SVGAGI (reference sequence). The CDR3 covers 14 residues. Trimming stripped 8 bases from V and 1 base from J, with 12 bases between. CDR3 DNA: TGTGCCAGCCATCTGATTCTAAGCAATCAGCCCCAGCATTTT. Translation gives CASHLILSNQPQHF.

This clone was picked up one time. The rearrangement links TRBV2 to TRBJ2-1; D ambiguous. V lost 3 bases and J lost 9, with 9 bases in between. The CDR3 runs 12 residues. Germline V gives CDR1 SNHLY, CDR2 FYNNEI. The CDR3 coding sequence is TGTGCCAGCAGTGACAGCCCGGGTGAGCAGTTCTTC. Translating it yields CASSDSPGEQFF.

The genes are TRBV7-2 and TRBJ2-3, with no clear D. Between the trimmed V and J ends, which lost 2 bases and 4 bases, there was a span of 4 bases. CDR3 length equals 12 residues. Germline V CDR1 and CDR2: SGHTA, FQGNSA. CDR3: CASSLFSDTQYF. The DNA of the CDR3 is TGTGCCAGCAGCTTATTTTCAGATACGCAGTATTTT.

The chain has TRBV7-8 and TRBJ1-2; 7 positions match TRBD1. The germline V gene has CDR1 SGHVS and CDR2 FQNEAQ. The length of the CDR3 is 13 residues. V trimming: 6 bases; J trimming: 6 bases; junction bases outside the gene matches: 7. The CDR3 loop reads CASREQGWHGYTF. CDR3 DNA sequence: TGTGCCAGCAGGGAACAGGGGTGGCATGGCTACACCTTC.